The clone carrying this TCR beta chain was observed a single time. The V gene's germline CDR1 is MGHRA and CDR2 YSYEKL. This CDR3 has 16 amino acids. Trimming left V 0 bases short and J 4 bases short, with 10 bases between. The data belong to a study of blood T cell repertoires in COVID-19. Generated by immunoSEQ multiplex PCR, the TCRdb table keeps only in-frame clones and is missing some. The sample holds 100,000 to 150,000 clones, less than 90% seen once. The V call is TRBV4-1, the J call TRBJ1-6; possible D gene TRBD1, 5 bases. This TCR derives from a woman aged 50 to 60 who had recovered from COVID-19. The sequenced sample was PBMCs or T cells enriched from blood (not recorded which). The CDR3 is CASSQEPSGYNSPLHF. CDR3 bases: TGCGCCAGCAGCCAAGAACCCTCAGGGTATAATTCACCCCTCCACTTT.